One and the same sample provided the 15 T cell receptor beta chains below, sequenced in a study of T-cell memory formation after mild COVID-19. TCRdb processed the 5' RACE reads anew with MiXCR; each CDR3 protein has one entry. This sample has roughly 100,000 distinct CDR3 sequences; under 15% occur once, and the top ten carry 27%. Sequencing used PBMCs or a T cell subset sorted from them (not recorded which). The receptor set was obtained from an adult woman who had mild COVID-19 (a few samples of this study predate the infection). Cell type and time point are not known.

This clonotype came up a few times. This chain links TRBV12-3 or TRBV12-4 with TRBJ1-4; 9 positions match TRBD1. The CDR3 loop spans 14 amino acids. V lost 4 bases, J lost 7 bases, and 4 bases stayed unmatched. The CDR3 DNA reads TGTGCCAGCAGTTCCGGGACAGGGCTTGAAAAACTGTTTTTT. It is translated as CASSSGTGLEKLFF.

This chain uses TRBV11-2 with TRBJ1-1; no clear D. The germline CDR1 and CDR2 sequences are SGHAT and FQNNGV. The CDR3 extends over 12 amino acids. V was pared by 8 bases and J by 1 base, with 8 bases between. The chain's CDR3 is CASGSRNTEAFF. The CDR3, as DNA: TGTGCCAGCGGGAGTAGGAACACTGAAGCTTTCTTT.

The chain couples TRBV27 to TRBJ2-7; D is possibly TRBD1 or TRBD2 (5 bases each). The germline V gene has CDR1 MNHEY and CDR2 SMNVEV (reference sequence). The CDR3 is 14 residues long. V was clipped by 2 bases and J by 6 bases, with 14 bases between them. The CDR3 nucleotides read TGTGCCAGCAGTTTAGGCTCCGGGACCGGCGAGCAGTACTTC. This translates into CASSLGSGTGEQYF.

V gene TRBV19 combines with J gene TRBJ1-1; D is unresolved. This CDR3 is 13 amino acids long. Germline V gene lookup returns CDR1 LNHDA and CDR2 SQIVND (reference sequence). Deletions cut 6 bases from V and 0 bases from J, with 8 bases between. CDR3 in DNA: TGTGCCAGTAGACCAACAGTGAACACTGAAGCTTTCTTT. It is translated as CASRPTVNTEAFF.

This clonotype was observed a handful of times. The chain employs TRBV24-1 and TRBJ1-1, with D tentatively TRBD1 (5 bases). The germline CDR1 and CDR2 sequences are KGHDR and SFDVKD. The CDR3 is made up of 12 amino acids. V was pared by 6 bases and J by 7 bases, with 11 bases between. The CDR3 loop is CATSMGGVEAFF. The DNA of the CDR3 is TGTGCCACCAGTATGGGAGGGGTTGAAGCTTTCTTT.

This clonotype turned up a few times. The V gene is TRBV7-8, the J gene TRBJ2-3; D remains ambiguous. The germline CDR1 and CDR2 sequences are SGHVS and FQNEAQ. This CDR3 has 13 amino acids. The germline V and J ends were trimmed by 5 bases and 5 bases, with 11 bases remaining between them. This chain's CDR3 is CASSLGEVDTQYF. In nucleotides, the CDR3 is TGTGCCAGCAGCCTAGGAGAGGTAGATACGCAGTATTTT.

This clonotype was seen a few times. The chain has TRBV5-1 and TRBJ2-7; 7 bases agree with TRBD2. Germline loops: CDR1 SGHRS, CDR2 YFSETQ. This CDR3 contains 16 residues. Losses at the gene ends were 0 bases for V and 0 bases for J; bases not matched to a gene: 6. CDR3 in DNA: TGCGCCAGCAGCTTGGATTTGGGCGGGAGCTCCTACGAGCAGTACTTC. This encodes CASSLDLGGSSYEQYF. Complete variable domain (other parts from reference TRBV5-1 and TRBJ2-7): KAGVTQTPRYLIKTRGQQVTLSCSPISGHRSVSWYQQTPGQGLQFLFEYFSETQRNKGNFPGRFSGRQFSNSRSEMNVSTLELGDSALYLCASSLDLGGSSYEQYFGPGTRLTVT.

V usage is TRBV7-9 and J usage is TRBJ1-4; D is uncertain. The length of the CDR3 is 13 residues. The V and J ends lost 5 bases and 8 bases respectively, with 12 bases between them. CDR1 is SEHNR and CDR2 is FQNEAQ in the germline V gene (reference sequence). CDR3 nucleotide sequence: TGTGCCAGCAGCGGACCGGGAATGGAAAAACTGTTTTTT. Protein: CASSGPGMEKLFF.

This clonotype was found many times. The chain recombines TRBV25-1 with TRBJ2-1; perhaps TRBD2 as D (5 bases). The CDR3 extends over 15 amino acids. The V end was cut by 4 bases, the J end by 0 bases, with 10 bases between. The V gene's germline CDR1 is MGHDK and CDR2 SYGVNS. This chain's CDR3 is CASSGTGSSYNEQFF. DNA for the CDR3: TGTGCCAGCAGTGGGACGGGGAGCTCCTACAATGAGCAGTTCTTC.

The chain combines TRBV2 with TRBJ2-3, with 7 bases fitting TRBD2. V was pared by 2 bases and J by 0 bases, with 8 bases of the junction left unmatched. CDR3 length: 17 residues. Per germline, CDR1 SNHLY and CDR2 FYNNEI. Here the CDR3 DNA reads TGTGCCAGCAGTGAAATGGTCCTAGCGGACAGCACAGATACGCAGTATTTT. Amino acid sequence: CASSEMVLADSTDTQYF.

The chain is built from TRBV9 and TRBJ2-5; 7 bases agree with TRBD1. The CDR3 is made up of 13 amino acids. J lost 5 bases, V lost 3 bases, and 4 bases had no gene match. Germline V CDR1 and CDR2: SGDLS, YYNGEE. The CDR3 here is CASSGQGQETQYF. The CDR3 DNA follows: TGTGCCAGCAGCGGACAGGGCCAGGAGACCCAGTACTTC.

V usage is TRBV5-4 and J usage is TRBJ2-4, with D possibly being TRBD1 (6 bases). The V end lost 0 bases, the J end lost 9 bases, and 7 bases lay between the germline ends. CDR3 length equals 12 residues. Germline values: CDR1 SGHNT, CDR2 YYREEE (reference sequence). CDR3 sequence reads: CASSLAGVIQYF. The CDR3 DNA sequence: TGTGCCAGCAGCTTGGCAGGGGTCATTCAGTACTTC.

This clonotype was counted between two and nine times. The chain has TRBV7-9 and TRBJ2-2; D is uncertain. The CDR3 extends over 14 amino acids. Germline V gene data show CDR1 as SEHNR and CDR2 as FQNEAQ (reference sequence). V lost 4 bases, J lost 4 bases, and 10 bases lay in between. The CDR3 DNA reads as TGTGCCAGCAGCTCCCTGCCTTCCACCGGGGAGCTGTTTTTT. Its protein product is CASSSLPSTGELFF.

The V gene is TRBV5-5, the J gene TRBJ2-7; 7 bases map to TRBD1. The CDR3 totals 14 residues. Germline V gene data show CDR1 as SGHKS and CDR2 as YYEKEE (reference sequence). V shed 2 bases, J shed 2 bases, and the junction held 4 bases outside the gene matches. This CDR3 reads CASSFSTGPYEQYF. CDR3 in DNA: TGTGCCAGCAGCTTTTCGACAGGGCCCTACGAGCAGTACTTC.

This chain links TRBV30 with TRBJ2-7, with no clear D. The V gene's germline CDR1 is GTSNPN and CDR2 SVGIG (reference sequence). There are 12 residues in the CDR3. V was shortened by 2 bases and J by 1 base, with 6 bases between the two germline ends. The CDR3: CAWSQQSYEQYF. The DNA for the CDR3 is TGTGCCTGGAGTCAACAGTCCTACGAGCAGTACTTC.